The entry below gives a single T cell receptor (beta chain) sequence along with its context. This CDR3 has 14 amino acids. The J segment lost 0 bases and the V segment lost 6 bases, leaving 1 base of the junction unmatched. From germline, CDR1 is ENHRY and CDR2 SYGVKD. TCRdb's table, derived via immunoSEQ multiplex PCR, lists solely in-frame clones and lacks some. The table shows about 83,000 clones, with about 90% occurring only once. These data are taken from a study of OX40 agonist ivuxolimab in advanced cancers. Study-level background: The patients received agonistic anti-OX40 (CD134) antibody ivuxolimab.

The source is an adult with an advanced solid tumor such as melanoma, head and neck, liver or kidney cancer. This chain joins TRBV10-3 and TRBJ2-3; TRBD1 matches 9 bases. This sample comprised CD4+ or CD8+ T cells sorted from blood, obtained in a trial of the OX40 agonist ivuxolimab. CDR3 protein: CAIRGQGSTDTQYF. CDR3 bases: TGTGCCATCAGGGGACAGGGTAGCACAGATACGCAGTATTTT.